Following are 26 T cell receptor beta chains from one sample sequenced in a study of blood T cell repertoires in COVID-19. Produced via immunoSEQ multiplex PCR; TCRdb's table is partial and in-frame only. The table includes about 94,000 clones, roughly 70% detected once. The specimen was peripheral blood. The receptors here all came from a man aged 65 to 79 with COVID-19, enrolled during active disease.

This CDR3 is CASSSPSGRGTDTQYF. Here the CDR3 DNA reads TGTGCCAGCAGCTCCCCTAGCGGGAGGGGCACAGATACGCAGTATTTT. The V and J genes are TRBV7-2 and TRBJ2-3; 12 bases line up with TRBD2. With 4 bases clipped from V and 1 base from J, the junction kept 3 bases outside the gene matches. CDR3 size: 16 residues. The germline V gene has CDR1 SGHTA and CDR2 FQGNSA.

V and J are TRBV12-3 or TRBV12-4 and TRBJ2-1; D call uncertain. The CDR3 has 13 residues. With 1 base removed from V and 4 bases from J, the gap between germline ends came to 5 bases. In DNA, the CDR3 is TGTGCCAGCAGTTTAGTCCGGTACAATGAGCAGTTCTTC. It encodes CASSLVRYNEQFF.

CDR3 sequence reads: CASRKTQGNTEAFF. For the CDR3, the DNA is TGTGCCAGCAGGAAAACTCAGGGTAACACTGAAGCTTTCTTT. V is TRBV27 and J is TRBJ1-1, with a weak D call TRBD1 (5 bases). V lost 6 bases, J lost 2 bases, and 13 bases lay in between. This CDR3 contains 14 residues. CDR1 and CDR2 (germline): MNHEY, SMNVEV (reference sequence).

The chain carries TRBV20-1 and TRBJ2-7; 8 bases are a match to TRBD2. This CDR3 is built from 14 residues. J lost 0 bases, V lost 6 bases, and 7 bases had no gene match. Looked up from germline, CDR1 is DFQATT and CDR2 is SNEGSKA (reference sequence). The CDR3: CSASSSGYSYEQYF. In nucleotides, the CDR3 is TGCAGTGCCAGTTCTAGCGGGTACTCCTACGAGCAGTACTTC.

The chain joins TRBV24-1 to TRBJ2-2; 8 positions match TRBD1. This CDR3 is built from 15 residues. Germline V lookup: CDR1 KGHDR, CDR2 SFDVKD. V trimming: 9 bases; J trimming: 1 base; junction bases outside the gene matches: 6. This chain's CDR3 is CATRRGTGNTGELFF. CDR3 DNA sequence: TGTGCCACCCGGCGCGGGACAGGGAACACCGGGGAGCTGTTTTTT.

The J gene is TRBJ2-7, the V gene TRBV7-9; 11 nucleotides match TRBD1. The CDR3 contains 14 residues. Germline CDR1 reads SEHNR; CDR2 reads FQNEAQ (reference sequence). With V trimmed by 5 bases and J by 3 bases, 3 bases remained unmatched. The CDR3 sequence is CASSKGQGVYEQYF. The CDR3 region has the DNA TGTGCCAGCAGCAAGGGACAGGGGGTCTACGAGCAGTACTTC.

CDR3 in DNA: TGTGCCAGCAGCTTAGGAACTAGCGGGGGGCACCATACGCAGTATTTT. Its protein is CASSLGTSGGHHTQYF. The chain recombines TRBV7-2 with TRBJ2-3, with 12 bases fitting TRBD2. Germline CDR1 and CDR2: SGHTA and FQGNSA. The CDR3 has 16 residues. V gave up 1 base and J gave up 7 bases; unmatched junction bases: 6. The full variable domain, rest sourced from reference TRBV7-2 and TRBJ2-3, is GAGVSQSPSNKVTEKGKDVELRCDPISGHTALYWYRQSLGQGLEFLIYFQGNSAPDKSGLPSDRFSAERTGGSVSTLTIQRTQQEDSAVYLCASSLGTSGGHHTQYFGPGTRLTVL.

The J gene is TRBJ2-7, the V gene TRBV10-3, with 7 bases that match TRBD1. The CDR3 consists of 16 residues. Germline V CDR1 and CDR2: ENHRY, SYGVKD. V gave up 3 bases and J gave up 2 bases; unmatched junction bases: 10. CDR3 loop: CAISDPTGPYAYEQYF. The DNA of the CDR3 is TGTGCCATCAGTGACCCGACAGGGCCTTACGCCTACGAGCAGTACTTC.

The chain has TRBV28 and TRBJ2-5, with 7 nucleotides matching TRBD1. The V segment lost 5 bases and the J segment 1 base; nucleotides outside the gene matches: 7. The CDR3 covers 15 residues. Germline CDR1 MDHEN, CDR2 SYDVKM. CDR3 DNA: TGTGCCAGCAGTCCGTACAGGGGCCTCCAAGAGACCCAGTACTTC. Its protein is CASSPYRGLQETQYF.

The chain employs TRBV10-2 and TRBJ1-1; D is ambiguous. The V and J ends lost 2 bases and 2 bases respectively, with 9 bases between them. Germline V gene sequence: CDR1 WSHSY, CDR2 SAAADI. The CDR3 is 14 residues long. In DNA form, the CDR3 reads TGCGCCAGCAGTGAGCGGGGTCGTAACACTGAAGCTTTCTTT. Its translation: CASSERGRNTEAFF.

This clone was found a few times. In DNA form, the CDR3 reads TGTGCCAGCAGTTCCGCGGGAGGTTCCTACAATGAGCAGTTCTTC. It encodes CASSSAGGSYNEQFF. V gene TRBV9 combines with J gene TRBJ2-1; 8 bases map to TRBD2. The length of the CDR3 is 15 residues. J gave up 1 base and V 5 bases, and 5 bases lay outside the gene matches. Germline CDR1 reads SGDLS; CDR2 reads YYNGEE.

The chain couples TRBV5-1 to TRBJ2-5, with 7 bases aligning to TRBD2. The junction had 4 bases not matched to a gene; V was cut back by 4 bases and J by 1 base. Germline assignment: CDR1 SGHRS and CDR2 YFSETQ. The CDR3 spans 14 residues. CDR3 residues: CASSLGGGQETQYF. Here the CDR3 DNA reads TGCGCCAGCAGCCTGGGGGGGGGCCAAGAGACCCAGTACTTC. The full variable domain, rest sourced from reference TRBV5-1 and TRBJ2-5, is KAGVTQTPRYLIKTRGQQVTLSCSPISGHRSVSWYQQTPGQGLQFLFEYFSETQRNKGNFPGRFSGRQFSNSRSEMNVSTLELGDSALYLCASSLGGGQETQYFGPGTRLLVL.

This clone came up a few times. The chain carries TRBV4-1 and TRBJ1-2; D call uncertain. V was clipped by 6 bases and J by 1 base, with 9 bases between them. The CDR3 contains 13 residues. Germline CDR1 MGHRA, CDR2 YSYEKL. CDR3 nucleotide sequence: TGCGCCAGCAGTCCTACAGATAACTATGGCTACACCTTC. It codes for CASSPTDNYGYTF.

V and J are TRBV19 and TRBJ2-1; TRBD2 matches at 13 bases. The length of the CDR3 is 17 residues. V trimming: 5 bases; J trimming: 9 bases; junction bases outside the gene matches: 13. In germline, CDR1 is LNHDA, CDR2 SQIVND (reference sequence). The DNA for the CDR3 is TGTGCCAGTAGTTCCGGACTAGCGGGAGCAGGACACAGTGAGCAGTTCTTC. Translating it yields CASSSGLAGAGHSEQFF.

The chain couples TRBV7-8 to TRBJ2-2, with TRBD2 matching over 10 bases. Germline-derived CDR1 and CDR2 are SGHVS and FQNEAQ. The CDR3 contains 14 residues. The CDR3 DNA sequence: TGTTCAACTAGCGGGGTGACGGGGACCGGGGAGCTGTTTTTT. It encodes CSTSGVTGTGELFF.

The chain recombines TRBV19 with TRBJ1-5; the match to TRBD1 covers 11 bases. Germline trimming cut 7 bases from V and 3 bases from J; bases unmatched to any gene: 5. Germline values: CDR1 LNHDA, CDR2 SQIVND (reference sequence). The CDR3 consists of 15 residues. CDR3 DNA: TGTGCCAGTAAGGGGACAGGGGGATACAATCAGCCCCAGCATTTT. Protein sequence: CASKGTGGYNQPQHF.

The chain combines TRBV28 with TRBJ2-7; 10 bases match TRBD1. Germline values: CDR1 MDHEN, CDR2 SYDVKM. Germline trimming cut 5 bases from V and 0 bases from J; bases unmatched to any gene: 13. This CDR3 is built from 18 residues. The CDR3 here is CASSLTSGQGLRSYEQYF. In DNA, the CDR3 is TGTGCCAGCAGTCTTACCTCGGGACAGGGGTTGCGCTCCTACGAGCAGTACTTC.

The chain couples TRBV28 to TRBJ1-4; no clear D. The V gene's germline CDR1 is MDHEN and CDR2 SYDVKM. The CDR3 is 14 residues long. With 4 bases removed from V and 1 base from J, the gap between germline ends came to 7 bases. The CDR3 here is CASSYYGTNEKLFF. CDR3 coding DNA: TGTGCCAGCAGTTATTACGGAACTAATGAAAAACTGTTTTTT.

This clone was seen more than once but under ten times. CDR3 nucleotides: TGCAGCGTTAAGACCTCAACAGGGGGCACTGAAGCTTTCTTT. Translating it yields CSVKTSTGGTEAFF. The chain combines TRBV29-1 with TRBJ1-1; 8 bases map to TRBD1. Germline loops: CDR1 SQVTM, CDR2 ANQGSEA. The CDR3 is made up of 14 amino acids. V gave up 5 bases and J gave up 4 bases; unmatched junction bases: 9.

V is TRBV5-1 and J is TRBJ2-1, with TRBD2 identical over 7 bases. The CDR3 contains 16 residues. Germline loops: CDR1 SGHRS, CDR2 YFSETQ. The J segment lost 2 bases and the V segment lost 0 bases, leaving 5 bases of the junction unmatched. CDR3: CASSLAAGVAYNEQFF. The CDR3 nucleotides are TGCGCCAGCAGCTTGGCTGCGGGAGTAGCCTACAATGAGCAGTTCTTC.

This chain uses TRBV3-1 (or the pseudogene TRBV3-2) with TRBJ1-2, with D perhaps matching TRBD1 (5 bases). The CDR3 totals 12 residues. Germline V CDR1 and CDR2: LGHDT, YNNKEL (reference sequence). Trimming cost V 2 bases and J 8 bases, with 9 bases left between them. CDR3 region: CASSQRGRGYTF. For the CDR3, the DNA is TGTGCCAGCAGCCAACGGGGGAGAGGCTACACCTTC.

The chain employs TRBV6-2 or TRBV6-3 and TRBJ2-3; 7 bases align to TRBD2. The trim removed 0 bases at V and 4 bases at J, leaving 7 bases unmatched. Germline CDR1 is MNHEY and CDR2 is SVGEGT. The CDR3 has 16 amino acids. The CDR3 region is CASSYSYPAGSDTQYF. CDR3 sequence (DNA): TGTGCCAGCAGTTACTCGTACCCAGCGGGATCAGATACGCAGTATTTT.

The genes are TRBV14 and TRBJ2-5, with 9 bases that match TRBD1. This CDR3 is built from 15 residues. Germline trimming cut 4 bases from V and 5 bases from J; bases unmatched to any gene: 8. The germline CDR1 and CDR2 sequences are SGHDN and FVKESK. CDR3 in amino acids: CASSRRDRVRETQYF. The CDR3 DNA sequence: TGTGCCAGCAGCCGTCGGGACAGGGTACGGGAGACCCAGTACTTC.

The J gene is TRBJ2-3, the V gene TRBV27; 10 bases fit TRBD2. The ends lost 6 bases at V and 2 bases at J; junction bases unmatched: 2. CDR1 is MNHEY, CDR2 SMNVEV, per germline (reference sequence). This CDR3 has 14 residues. This chain's CDR3 is CASRGLALTDTQYF. The CDR3 DNA is TGTGCCAGCAGGGGACTAGCGCTCACAGATACGCAGTATTTT.

This chain joins TRBV7-9 and TRBJ2-1, with D unclear. This CDR3 has 14 residues. From germline, CDR1 is SEHNR and CDR2 FQNEAQ (reference sequence). The V and J ends lost 3 bases and 0 bases respectively, with 6 bases between them. The CDR3 loop reads CASSFLDSYNEQFF. In DNA, the CDR3 is TGTGCCAGCAGCTTTCTAGACTCCTACAATGAGCAGTTCTTC.

This clone was counted a few times. The J gene is TRBJ2-2, the V gene TRBV27; D remains ambiguous. The ends were cut back, 3 bases at V and 3 bases at J, with 11 bases in the middle. The CDR3 consists of 15 residues. From germline, CDR1 is MNHEY and CDR2 SMNVEV (reference sequence). Here the CDR3 DNA reads TGTGCCAGCAGTTTTCGAGGTGTGTACACCGGGGAGCTGTTTTTT. Translation: CASSFRGVYTGELFF.